This TCR beta chain was profiled in a study of T-cell memory formation after mild COVID-19. Study-wide background: Largely, TCR clusters stayed within a single donor.

This clonotype has more than one count but fewer than ten. Its antigen is still unknown. Study outcomes and limitations: CD4+ contracting clones were mainly CM and EM; CD8+ ones, EMRA. The appearance of some responding clones in pre-infection memory suggested that cross-reactive memory joined.

Constant-segment primers were used for 5'RACE, and the resulting TCR alpha and TCR beta cDNA libraries carried sample barcodes and UMIs. TCRdb reprocessed the 5' RACE reads with MiXCR, giving one entry per CDR3 protein. The sample records some 97,000 distinct CDR3 sequences, 11% being singletons. The CDR3 has 15 amino acids. Between the trimmed V and J ends, which lost 6 bases and 0 bases, there was a span of 13 bases. Germline V gene sequence: CDR1 MNHEY, CDR2 SVGAGI. This TCR was recovered from a man aged 18-30 years who had mild COVID-19 (a few samples of this study predate the infection). Cell type and time point are not known. This sequence joins TRBV6-5 and TRBJ2-3; D possibly corresponds to TRBD2 (5 bases). The sequencing input was PBMCs or a T cell subset sorted from them (not recorded which). This chain's CDR3 is CASSLGLYSTDTQYF. The CDR3 DNA reads as TGTGCCAGCAGCCTTGGACTCTATAGCACAGATACGCAGTATTTT.